This TCR beta chain was retrieved from a study of T cells in Graves' hyperthyroidism and ophthalmopathy. For ophthalmopathy patients, the Clinical Activity Score was at least 3 and the NOSPECS grade at least 4; duration was under 3 months. Trimming cost V 6 bases and J 1 base, with 9 bases left between them. Germline V gene lookup returns CDR1 SQVTM and CDR2 ANQGSEA. The CDR3 is 12 residues long. Amplified TCR beta CDR3 regions derived from RNA transcripts. Initially, a first-round RT-PCR of the TCR CDR3 employed the HTBI primer set. TCRdb re-analysed the multiplex PCR reads in MiXCR, keeping a single row per CDR3 protein. The data show about 640,000 distinct CDR3 sequences, roughly 15% seen once. This clonotype was detected many times.

The clonotype was recovered from a woman between 50 and 59 years old with Graves' ophthalmopathy. The genes are TRBV29-1 and TRBJ1-2; TRBD1 is a possible D gene (5 bases). Sequencing was performed on blood. CDR3 region: CSVRQSNYGYTF. The CDR3 nucleotides read TGCAGCGTCCGACAGAGTAACTATGGCTACACCTTC. Drawing the rest from reference TRBV29-1 and TRBJ1-2, the complete variable domain is SAVISQKPSRDICQRGTSLTIQCQVDSQVTMMFWYRQQPGQSLTLIATANQGSEATYESGFVIDKFPISRPNLTFSTLTVSNMSPEDSSIYLCSVRQSNYGYTFGSGTRLTVV.